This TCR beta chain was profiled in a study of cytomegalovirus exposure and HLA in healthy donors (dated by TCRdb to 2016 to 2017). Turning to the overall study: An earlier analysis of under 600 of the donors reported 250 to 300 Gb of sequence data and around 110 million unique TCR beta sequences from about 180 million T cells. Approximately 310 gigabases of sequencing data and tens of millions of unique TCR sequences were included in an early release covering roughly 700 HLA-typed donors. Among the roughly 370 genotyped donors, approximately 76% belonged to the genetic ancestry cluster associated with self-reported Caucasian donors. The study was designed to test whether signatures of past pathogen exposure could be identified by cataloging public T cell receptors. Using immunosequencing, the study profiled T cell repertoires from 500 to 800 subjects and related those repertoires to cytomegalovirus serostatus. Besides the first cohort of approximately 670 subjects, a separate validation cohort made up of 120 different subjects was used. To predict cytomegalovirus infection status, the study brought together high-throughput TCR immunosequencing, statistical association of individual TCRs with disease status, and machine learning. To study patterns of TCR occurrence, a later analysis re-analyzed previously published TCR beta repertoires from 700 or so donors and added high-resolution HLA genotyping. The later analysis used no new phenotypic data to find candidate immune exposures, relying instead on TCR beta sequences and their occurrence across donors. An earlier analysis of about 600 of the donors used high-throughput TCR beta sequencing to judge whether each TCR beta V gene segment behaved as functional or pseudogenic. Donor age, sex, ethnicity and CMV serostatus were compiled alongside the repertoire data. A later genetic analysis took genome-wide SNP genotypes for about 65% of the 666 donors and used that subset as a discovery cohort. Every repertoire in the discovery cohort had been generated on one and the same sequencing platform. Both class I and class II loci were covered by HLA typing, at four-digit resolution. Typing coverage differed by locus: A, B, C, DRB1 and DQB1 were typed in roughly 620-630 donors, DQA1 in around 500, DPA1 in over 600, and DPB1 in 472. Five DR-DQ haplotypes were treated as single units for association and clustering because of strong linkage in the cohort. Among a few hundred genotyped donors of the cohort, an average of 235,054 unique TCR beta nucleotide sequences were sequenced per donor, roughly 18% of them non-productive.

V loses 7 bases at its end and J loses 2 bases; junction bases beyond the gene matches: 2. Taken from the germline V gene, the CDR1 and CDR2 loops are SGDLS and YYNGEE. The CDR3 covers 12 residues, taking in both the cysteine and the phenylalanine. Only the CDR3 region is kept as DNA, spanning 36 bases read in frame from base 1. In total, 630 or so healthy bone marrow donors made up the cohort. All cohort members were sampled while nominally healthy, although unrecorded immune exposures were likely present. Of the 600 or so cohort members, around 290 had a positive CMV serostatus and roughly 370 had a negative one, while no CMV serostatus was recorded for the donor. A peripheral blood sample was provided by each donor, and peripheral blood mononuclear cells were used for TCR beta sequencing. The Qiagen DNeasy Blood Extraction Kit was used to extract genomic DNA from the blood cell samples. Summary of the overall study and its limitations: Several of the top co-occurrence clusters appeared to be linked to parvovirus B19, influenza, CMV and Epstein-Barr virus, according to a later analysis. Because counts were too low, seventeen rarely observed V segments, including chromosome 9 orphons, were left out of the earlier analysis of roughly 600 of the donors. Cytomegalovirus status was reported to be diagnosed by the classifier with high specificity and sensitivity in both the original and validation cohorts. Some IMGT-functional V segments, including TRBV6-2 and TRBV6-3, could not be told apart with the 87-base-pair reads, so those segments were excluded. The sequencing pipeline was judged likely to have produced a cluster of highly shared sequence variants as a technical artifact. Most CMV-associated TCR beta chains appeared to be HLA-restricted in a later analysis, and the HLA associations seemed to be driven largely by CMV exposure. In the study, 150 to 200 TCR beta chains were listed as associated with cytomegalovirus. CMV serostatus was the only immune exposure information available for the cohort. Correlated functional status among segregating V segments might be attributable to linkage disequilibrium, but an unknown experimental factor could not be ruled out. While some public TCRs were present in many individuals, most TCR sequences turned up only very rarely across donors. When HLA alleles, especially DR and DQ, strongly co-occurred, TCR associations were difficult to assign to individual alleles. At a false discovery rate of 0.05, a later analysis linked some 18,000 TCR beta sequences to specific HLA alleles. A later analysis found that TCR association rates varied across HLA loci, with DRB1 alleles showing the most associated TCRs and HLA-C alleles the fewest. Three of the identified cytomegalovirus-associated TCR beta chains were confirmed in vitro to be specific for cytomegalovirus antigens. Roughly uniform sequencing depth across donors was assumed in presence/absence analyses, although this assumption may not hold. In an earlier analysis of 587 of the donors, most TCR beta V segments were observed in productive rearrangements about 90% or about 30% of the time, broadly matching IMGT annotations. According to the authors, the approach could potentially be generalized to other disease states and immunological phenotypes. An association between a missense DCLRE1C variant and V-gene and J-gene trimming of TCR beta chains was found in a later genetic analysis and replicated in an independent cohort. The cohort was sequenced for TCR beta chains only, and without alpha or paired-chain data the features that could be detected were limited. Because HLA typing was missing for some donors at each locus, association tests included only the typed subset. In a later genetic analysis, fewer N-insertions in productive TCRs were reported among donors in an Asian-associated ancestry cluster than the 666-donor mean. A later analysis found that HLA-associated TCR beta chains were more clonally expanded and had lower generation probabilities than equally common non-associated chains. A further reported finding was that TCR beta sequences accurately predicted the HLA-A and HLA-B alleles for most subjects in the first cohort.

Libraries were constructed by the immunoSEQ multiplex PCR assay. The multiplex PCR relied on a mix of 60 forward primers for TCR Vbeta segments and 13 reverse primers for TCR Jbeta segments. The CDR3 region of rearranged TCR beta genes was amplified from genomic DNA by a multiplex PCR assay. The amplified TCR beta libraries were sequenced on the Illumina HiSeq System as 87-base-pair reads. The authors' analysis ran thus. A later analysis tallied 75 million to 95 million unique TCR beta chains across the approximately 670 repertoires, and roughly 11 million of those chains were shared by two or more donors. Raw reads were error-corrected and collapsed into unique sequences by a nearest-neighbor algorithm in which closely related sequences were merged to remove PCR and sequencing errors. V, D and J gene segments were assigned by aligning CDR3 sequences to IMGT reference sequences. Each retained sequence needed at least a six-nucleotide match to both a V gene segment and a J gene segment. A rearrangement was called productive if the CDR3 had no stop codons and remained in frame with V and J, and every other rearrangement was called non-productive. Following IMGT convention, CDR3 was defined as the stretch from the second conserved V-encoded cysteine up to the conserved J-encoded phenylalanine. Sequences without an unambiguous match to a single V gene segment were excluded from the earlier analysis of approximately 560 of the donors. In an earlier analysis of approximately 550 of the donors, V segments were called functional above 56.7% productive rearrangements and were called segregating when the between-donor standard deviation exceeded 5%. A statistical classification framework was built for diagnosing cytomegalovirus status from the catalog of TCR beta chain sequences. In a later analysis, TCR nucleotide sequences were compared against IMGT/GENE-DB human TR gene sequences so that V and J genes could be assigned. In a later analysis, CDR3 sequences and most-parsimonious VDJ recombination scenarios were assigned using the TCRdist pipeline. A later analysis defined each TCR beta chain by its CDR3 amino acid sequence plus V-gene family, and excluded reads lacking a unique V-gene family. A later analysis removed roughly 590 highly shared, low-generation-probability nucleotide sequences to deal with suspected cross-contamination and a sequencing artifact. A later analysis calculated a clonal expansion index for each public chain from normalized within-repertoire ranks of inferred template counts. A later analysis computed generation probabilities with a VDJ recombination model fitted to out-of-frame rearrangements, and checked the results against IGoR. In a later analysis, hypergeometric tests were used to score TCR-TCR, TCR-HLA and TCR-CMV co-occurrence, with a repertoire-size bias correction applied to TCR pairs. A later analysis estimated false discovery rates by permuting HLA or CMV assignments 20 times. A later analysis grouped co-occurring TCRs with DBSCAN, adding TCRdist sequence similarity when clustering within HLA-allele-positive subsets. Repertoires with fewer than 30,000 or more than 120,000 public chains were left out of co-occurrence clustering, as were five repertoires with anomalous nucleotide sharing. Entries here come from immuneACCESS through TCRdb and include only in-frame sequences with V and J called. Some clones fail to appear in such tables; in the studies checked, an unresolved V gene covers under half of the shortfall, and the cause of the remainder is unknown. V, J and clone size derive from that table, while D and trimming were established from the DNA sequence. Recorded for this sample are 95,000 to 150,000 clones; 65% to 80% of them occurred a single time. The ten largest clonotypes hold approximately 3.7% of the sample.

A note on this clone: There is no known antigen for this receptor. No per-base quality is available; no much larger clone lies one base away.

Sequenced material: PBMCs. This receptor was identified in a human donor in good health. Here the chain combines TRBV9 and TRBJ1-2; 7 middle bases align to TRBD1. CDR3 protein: CASQGQNYGYTF. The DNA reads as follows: TGTGCCAGCCAGGGACAGAACTATGGCTACACCTTC.